What follows are 7 T cell receptor beta chains derived from one specimen sequenced in a study of beta chain features in type 1 diabetes (dated by TCRdb to between 2018 and 2020). Libraries were prepared through the immunoSEQ multiplex PCR assay. All of the isolated RNA was reverse transcribed with the High Capacity cDNA Reverse Transcription Kit, so expressed TCRB transcripts were sequenced. This is the immuneACCESS table as TCRdb keeps it, with only in-frame sequences that have V and J called. A part of the clones is gone; compared with another copy, unresolved V genes explain less than half, and the rest is unexplained. Recorded for this sample are 810,000 or so clones; about a sixth of them occurred a single time. The ten largest make up 0.023% of the sample. Specimen: naive CD4+ T cells from blood. The cell subset or site label, read with the paper, signifies: true naive CD4+ T cells. The receptors shown here come from a woman aged 18-30 years in good health.

This clone has a handful of counts. The genes are TRBV6-4 and TRBJ2-1, with D possibly matching TRBD2 (6 bases). The CDR3 runs to 16 residues. Looked up from germline, CDR1 is MRHNA and CDR2 is SNTAGT. V was cut by 6 bases and J by 0 bases, with 15 bases left in between. CDR3 in DNA: TGTGCCAGCAGCCTGAGACTAGGGAGCTCCTACAATGAGCAGTTCTTC. Encoded protein: CASSLRLGSSYNEQFF.

The chain recombines TRBV6-5 with TRBJ2-3; 7 bases map to TRBD1. Trimming removed 0 bases from V and 5 bases from J; junction bases left unmatched: 8. Per germline, CDR1 MNHEY and CDR2 SVGAGI. This CDR3 has 16 amino acids. CDR3 loop: CASSYSRGPLLDTQYF. The CDR3 DNA sequence: TGTGCCAGCAGTTACTCGAGGGGGCCCCTTTTAGATACGCAGTATTTT.

This clone has more than one count but fewer than ten. The chain links TRBV7-2 to TRBJ2-3, with a tentative D call TRBD2 (6 bases). This CDR3 spans 12 amino acids. From germline, CDR1 is SGHTA and CDR2 FQGNSA. V lost 5 bases and J 4 bases, leaving 7 bases between the germline ends. CDR3: CASSRLADTQYF. DNA of the CDR3: TGTGCCAGCAGCAGACTAGCAGATACGCAGTATTTT.

This clone has only a few counts. This chain uses TRBV19 with TRBJ1-5; D ambiguous. Deletions cut 8 bases from V and 3 bases from J, with 5 bases between. The CDR3 is 11 amino acids. The germline gives CDR1 LNHDA, CDR2 SQIVND (reference sequence). The CDR3, as DNA: TGTGCCAGTGGCGCCAATCAGCCCCAGCATTTT. This sequence encodes CASGANQPQHF.

The genes are TRBV6-1 and TRBJ2-5; a possible D gene is TRBD1 (6 bases). The CDR3 loop spans 14 amino acids. Germline V gene lookup returns CDR1 MNHNS and CDR2 SASEGT. Deletions cut 6 bases from V and 5 bases from J, with 16 bases between. The CDR3 is CASSRGPRGETQYF. The CDR3 nucleotides read TGTGCCAGCAGCAGAGGGCCCAGGGGCGAGACCCAGTACTTC.

A single count supports this clone. V and J are TRBV20-1 and TRBJ2-7; D could derive from TRBD1 or TRBD2 (5 bases each). The V end lost 3 bases, the J end lost 6 bases, and 9 bases lay between the germline ends. CDR1 and CDR2 (germline): DFQATT, SNEGSKA (reference sequence). The CDR3 covers 11 residues. DNA for the CDR3: TGCAGTGCTAGGGGGCTAGCCGAGCAGTACTTC. Protein: CSARGLAEQYF.

Comments on this clone: The junction shows a germline mismatch at one end, possibly a read error. The chain carries TRBV5-4 and TRBJ2-3, with TRBD1 matching 8 bases. Germline CDR1 SGHNT, CDR2 YYREEE (reference sequence). The CDR3 has 14 amino acids. CDR3 sequence: CASSRGTGPDTQYF. CDR3 bases: TGCGCCAGCAGCCGGGGGACAGGCCCGGATACGCAGTATTTT.